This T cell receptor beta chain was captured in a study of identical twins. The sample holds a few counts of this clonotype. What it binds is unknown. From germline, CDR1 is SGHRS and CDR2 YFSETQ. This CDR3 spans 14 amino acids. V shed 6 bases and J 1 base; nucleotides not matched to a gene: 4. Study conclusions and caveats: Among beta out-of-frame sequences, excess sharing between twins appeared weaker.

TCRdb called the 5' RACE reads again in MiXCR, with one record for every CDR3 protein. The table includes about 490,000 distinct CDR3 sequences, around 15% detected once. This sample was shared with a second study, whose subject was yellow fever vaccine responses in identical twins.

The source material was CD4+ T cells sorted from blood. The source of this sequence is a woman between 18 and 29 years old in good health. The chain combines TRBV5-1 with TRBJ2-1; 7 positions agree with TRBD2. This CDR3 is CASMGGLSYNEQFF. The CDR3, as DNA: TGCGCCAGCATGGGAGGGCTGTCCTACAATGAGCAGTTCTTC.